This TCR beta chain was identified during a study of T cells in Graves' hyperthyroidism and ophthalmopathy. To note about this clonotype: Its antigen is unknown.

Source material for PBMCs was less than 12 ml fresh peripheral blood. V trimming: 4 bases; J trimming: 7 bases; junction bases outside the gene matches: 10. The germline V gene encodes CDR1 LGHNA and CDR2 YSLEER. The CDR3 is made up of 16 amino acids. Study findings and constraints: Most thyroid clonotypes expanded above 0.001 were also detected in blood. Ophthalmopathy and stable hyperthyroidism were separated by a 13 V-J model.

It was RNA transcripts that yielded the amplified TCR beta CDR3 regions. HTBI primers were used for first-round RT-PCR of the TCR CDR3. TCRdb independently ran MiXCR on the multiplex PCR reads; one entry per CDR3 protein. The sample consists of roughly 500,000 distinct CDR3 sequences, 16% of them appearing once. The chain carries TRBV4-3 and TRBJ2-2; 9 positions match TRBD2. This TCR came from a woman aged 25 to 45 with Graves' ophthalmopathy. Sequencing used blood. CDR3 DNA: TGCGCCAGCAGCCGGGAGTTTAGCGGGAGCGTCGGGGAGCTGTTTTTT. It specifies CASSREFSGSVGELFF.